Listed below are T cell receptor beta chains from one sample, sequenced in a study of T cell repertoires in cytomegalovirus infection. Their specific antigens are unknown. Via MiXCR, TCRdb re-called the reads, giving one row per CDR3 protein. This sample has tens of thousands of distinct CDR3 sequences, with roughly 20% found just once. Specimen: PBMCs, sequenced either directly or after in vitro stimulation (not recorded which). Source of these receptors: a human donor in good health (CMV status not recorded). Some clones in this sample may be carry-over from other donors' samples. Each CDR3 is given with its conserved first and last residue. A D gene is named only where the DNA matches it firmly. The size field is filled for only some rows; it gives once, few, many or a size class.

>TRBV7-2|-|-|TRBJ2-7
CASSLAGSAYEQYF
TGTGCCAGCAGCTTAGCGGGGTCTGCCTACGAGCAGTACTTC
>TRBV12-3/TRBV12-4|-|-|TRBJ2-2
CASSPRTFLNTGELFF
TGTGCCAGCAGTCCGAGGACATTCCTGAACACCGGGGAGCTGTTTTTT
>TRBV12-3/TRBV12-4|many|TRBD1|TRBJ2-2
CASRLYRGANTGELFF
TGTGCCAGCAGACTATACAGGGGGGCGAACACCGGGGAGCTGTTTTTT
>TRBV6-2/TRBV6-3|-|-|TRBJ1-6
CASRVGSSGSPLHF
TGTGCCAGCCGGGTCGGCTCTTCGGGTTCACCCCTCCACTTT
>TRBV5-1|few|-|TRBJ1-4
CASSSKGSTNEKLFF
TGCGCCAGCTCCTCTAAGGGTTCAACTAATGAAAAACTGTTTTTT
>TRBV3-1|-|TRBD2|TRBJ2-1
CASSQKGDATSGNEQFF
TGTGCCAGCAGCCAAAAAGGTGATGCGACTAGCGGGAATGAGCAGTTCTTC
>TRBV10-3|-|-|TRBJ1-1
CAISQYTGNTEAFF
TGTGCCATCAGCCAATACACAGGGAACACTGAAGCTTTCTTT
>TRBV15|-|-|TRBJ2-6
CATSHSGANVLTF
TGTGCCACCAGTCACTCTGGGGCCAACGTCCTGACTTTC
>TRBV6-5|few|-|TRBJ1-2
CASSGYHSLGGYTF
TGTGCCAGCAGTGGCTACCACAGTTTAGGAGGCTACACCTTC
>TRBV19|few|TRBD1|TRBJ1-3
CASTSGTGASGNTIYF
TGTGCCAGTACCTCCGGGACAGGGGCGTCGGGAAACACCATATATTTT
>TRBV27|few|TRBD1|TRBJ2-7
CASSPTGGWEQYF
TGTGCCAGCAGTCCCACAGGGGGTTGGGAGCAGTACTTC
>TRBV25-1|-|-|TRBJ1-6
CASNQYSHSPLHF
TGTGCCAGCAATCAGTATTCTCATTCACCCCTCCACTTT
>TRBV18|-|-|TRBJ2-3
CASSPPLGTDTQYF
TGTGCCAGCTCACCTCCGTTGGGCACAGATACGCAGTATTTT
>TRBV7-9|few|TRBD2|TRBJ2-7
CASSSGLAGAESYEQYF
TGTGCCAGCAGCTCCGGACTAGCGGGTGCTGAATCCTACGAGCAGTACTTC
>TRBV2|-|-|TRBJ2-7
CASSGQISSYEQYF
TGTGCCAGCAGCGGACAAATTAGTTCCTACGAGCAGTACTTC
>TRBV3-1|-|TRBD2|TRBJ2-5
CASSPTSGGDETQYF
TGTGCCAGCAGCCCGACTAGCGGGGGGGACGAGACCCAGTACTTC
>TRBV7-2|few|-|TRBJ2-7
CASSMGTPYEQYF
TGTGCCAGCAGTATGGGGACACCCTACGAGCAGTACTTC
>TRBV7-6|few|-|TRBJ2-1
CASSASPVGNEQFF
TGTGCCAGCAGCGCCAGCCCAGTGGGGAATGAGCAGTTCTTC
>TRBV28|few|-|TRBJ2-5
CASSQPTGAGVETQYF
TGTGCCAGCAGTCAACCGACAGGGGCGGGGGTAGAGACCCAGTACTTC
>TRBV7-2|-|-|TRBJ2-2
CASSQTGAAGTNTGELFF
TGTGCCAGCAGCCAGACGGGGGCAGCGGGAACGAACACCGGGGAGCTGTTTTTT
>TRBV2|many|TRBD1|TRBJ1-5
CASSDRGGNNQPQHF
TGTGCCAGCAGCGACAGGGGGGGAAACAATCAGCCCCAGCATTTT
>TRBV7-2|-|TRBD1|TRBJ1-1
CASSLKKGQGEAFF
TGTGCCAGCAGTCTAAAAAAAGGACAGGGGGAAGCTTTCTTT
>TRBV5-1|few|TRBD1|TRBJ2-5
CASTKNRGETQYF
TGCGCCAGCACCAAAAACAGGGGAGAGACCCAGTACTTC
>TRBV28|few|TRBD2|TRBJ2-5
CASSPRLAGGVETQYF
TGTGCCAGCAGTCCCCGACTAGCGGGAGGGGTCGAGACCCAGTACTTC